These 18 T cell receptor beta chains were all obtained from the same sample, sequenced in a study of OX40 agonist ivuxolimab in advanced cancers. Profiled with immunoSEQ multiplex PCR; TCRdb holds only in-frame clones, not every one. Among 60,000 or so clones listed, nearly 85% were seen once. Sample: CD4+ or CD8+ T cells sorted from blood, taken in a trial of the OX40 agonist ivuxolimab. The receptors derive from an adult with an advanced solid tumor such as melanoma, head and neck, liver or kidney cancer.

This clone appeared once. The V call is TRBV5-4, the J call TRBJ2-7, with D hard to call. The germline V gene has CDR1 SGHNT and CDR2 YYREEE (reference sequence). V gave up 0 bases and J gave up 7 bases, with 5 bases separating them. CDR3 length equals 11 residues. The CDR3 spells CASSLVDEQYF. CDR3 bases: TGTGCCAGCAGCTTGGTGGATGAGCAGTACTTC.

V and J are TRBV6-5 and TRBJ2-1; D perhaps matches TRBD1 (6 bases). Deletions cut 4 bases from V and 5 bases from J, with 9 bases between. This CDR3 contains 13 residues. Germline V gene lookup returns CDR1 MNHEY and CDR2 SVGAGI. CDR3 sequence (DNA): TGTGCCAGCAGTTCTCAGGGGAACAATGAGCAGTTCTTC. It specifies CASSSQGNNEQFF.

The chain employs TRBV29-1 and TRBJ2-5; 8 bases align to TRBD1. V was pared by 4 bases and J by 5 bases, with 9 bases of the junction left unmatched. Germline assignment: CDR1 SQVTM and CDR2 ANQGSEA. This CDR3 has 14 residues. CDR3 in amino acids: CSVGGQDRGETQYF. CDR3 sequence (DNA): TGCAGCGTTGGGGGACAGGACCGAGGCGAGACCCAGTACTTC.

The V and J genes are TRBV29-1 and TRBJ2-7; D is uncertain. Germline V gene sequence: CDR1 SQVTM, CDR2 ANQGSEA. Trimming removed 0 bases from V and 8 bases from J, with 11 bases in between. The CDR3 is 12 amino acids. CDR3 sequence: CSVEDLTDQQYF. The CDR3, as DNA: TGCAGCGTTGAAGATTTAACAGACCAGCAGTACTTC.

The sample holds one count of this clone. The chain uses TRBV6-5 and TRBJ2-7; a possible D gene is TRBD2 (5 bases). V was pared by 3 bases and J by 2 bases, with 11 bases between. Germline CDR1 and CDR2: MNHEY and SVGAGI. CDR3 length: 14 residues. CDR3 DNA sequence: TGTGCCAGCAGTTATCAGAGCGGACCCTACGAGCAGTACTTC. Translating gives CASSYQSGPYEQYF.

The V and J genes are TRBV7-6 and TRBJ2-2; 10 positions agree with TRBD2. CDR3 size: 16 residues. The germline CDR1 and CDR2 sequences are SGHVS and FNYEAQ. Trimming at V came to 2 bases and at J to 6 bases, leaving 6 bases not matched to a gene. The CDR3 protein is CASSLWSAGGPGELFF. CDR3 bases: TGTGCCAGCAGCTTATGGTCAGCGGGGGGGCCCGGGGAGCTGTTTTTT. The full variable domain, in which reference TRBV7-6 and TRBJ2-2 provide the parts outside the CDR3, is GAGVSQSPRYKVTKRGQDVALRCDPISGHVSLYWYRQALGQGPEFLTYFNYEAQQDKSGLPNDRFSAERPEGSISTLTIQRTEQRDSAMYRCASSLWSAGGPGELFFGEGSRLTVL.

The chain employs TRBV18 and TRBJ1-1, with 11 bases matching TRBD1. This CDR3 comprises 14 residues. Unmatched junction bases numbered 0, after V lost 2 bases and J lost 4 bases. Germline CDR1 and CDR2: KGHSH and LQKENI. The CDR3 bases are TGTGCCAGCTCACCAGGGACAGGGGGCACTGAAGCTTTCTTT. It yields the protein CASSPGTGGTEAFF.

The chain combines TRBV30 with TRBJ1-2; a weak D match, TRBD1 (5 bases). With 3 bases removed from V and 3 bases from J, the gap between germline ends came to 11 bases. The CDR3 loop spans 13 amino acids. The V gene's germline CDR1 is GTSNPN and CDR2 SVGIG (reference sequence). The CDR3 DNA reads TGTGCCTGGAGCAGGGCAAGGGACTATGGCTACACCTTC. Translated: CAWSRARDYGYTF. The entire variable domain, with the rest obtained from reference TRBV30 and TRBJ1-2, is as follows: SQTIHQWPATLVQPVGSPLSLECTVEGTSNPNLYWYRQAAGRGLQLLFYSVGIGQISSEVPQNLSASRPQDRQFILSSKKLLLSDSGFYLCAWSRARDYGYTFGSGTRLTVV.

The rearrangement joins TRBV10-3 to TRBJ2-1; the D gene is possibly TRBD2 (5 bases). Deletions cut 6 bases from V and 0 bases from J, with 15 bases between. Looked up from germline, CDR1 is ENHRY and CDR2 is SYGVKD. The CDR3 has 16 amino acids. The CDR3 loop reads CAISRGGVSSYNEQFF. Written as DNA, the CDR3 is TGTGCCATCAGCCGCGGAGGCGTGAGCTCCTACAATGAGCAGTTCTTC.

The gene calls are TRBV30 and TRBJ2-7; D assignment may be TRBD1 or TRBD2 (5 bases each). Trimming removed 3 bases from V and 7 bases from J, with 13 bases in between. The CDR3 has 12 residues. Germline values: CDR1 GTSNPN, CDR2 SVGIG (reference sequence). The CDR3 spells CAWSRGEEEQYF. The DNA of the CDR3 is TGTGCCTGGAGCCGGGGCGAGGAGGAGCAGTACTTC.

The V call is TRBV11-2, the J call TRBJ2-3; D may be TRBD2 (7 bases). Germline CDR1 SGHAT, CDR2 FQNNGV. The CDR3 spans 16 residues. V lost 3 bases, J lost 5 bases, and 18 bases lay in between. The CDR3 DNA sequence: TGTGCCAGCAGCTTTACTTTCGGGGGGCAGGGAGATACGCAGTATTTT. It specifies CASSFTFGGQGDTQYF. The variable domain in full, completed from reference TRBV11-2 and TRBJ2-3, reads EAGVAQSPRYKIIEKRQSVAFWCNPISGHATLYWYQQILGQGPKLLIQFQNNGVVDDSQLPKDRFSAERLKGVDSTLKIQPAKLEDSAVYLCASSFTFGGQGDTQYFGPGTRLTVL.

This rearrangement joins TRBV5-1 to TRBJ1-2, with a weak D call TRBD1 (5 bases). Germline CDR1 and CDR2: SGHRS and YFSETQ. Trimming removed 9 bases from V and 7 bases from J, with 19 bases in between. The CDR3 has 13 amino acids. CDR3 DNA: TGCGCCACCTCTGAAACTGGGGCTGGTGGCTACACCTTC. This sequence encodes CATSETGAGGYTF.

This clone was detected once. The chain uses TRBV29-1 and TRBJ2-2, with 8 bases aligning to TRBD2. V shed 8 bases, J shed 4 bases, and the junction held 6 bases outside the gene matches. Germline V lookup: CDR1 SQVTM, CDR2 ANQGSEA. The CDR3 is made up of 13 amino acids. The CDR3 loop reads CSSSRGGTGELFF. The CDR3 coding sequence is TGCAGCTCCAGTCGGGGGGGCACCGGGGAGCTGTTTTTT.

V usage is TRBV28 and J usage is TRBJ2-1; D gene unclear. The germline V gene has CDR1 MDHEN and CDR2 SYDVKM. The CDR3 sequence is 13 residues long. V was pared by 1 base and J by 8 bases, with 9 bases between. CDR3 amino acids: CASSLYSSDEQFF. The CDR3 bases are TGTGCCAGCAGTTTATACTCCTCCGATGAGCAGTTCTTC.

The rearrangement joins TRBV19 to TRBJ2-6; a possible D gene is TRBD2 (6 bases). Germline loops: CDR1 LNHDA, CDR2 SQIVND (reference sequence). The V gene lost 6 bases and the J gene lost 2 bases, with 11 bases spanning the gap. The CDR3 consists of 15 residues. The CDR3 here is CASRSGVAGANVLTF. The DNA for the CDR3 is TGTGCCAGTAGGTCGGGAGTTGCTGGGGCCAACGTCCTGACTTTC.

V usage is TRBV28 and J usage is TRBJ1-5; the D is unclear. CDR3 size: 15 residues. V was cut by 6 bases and J by 2 bases, with 14 bases left in between. The germline gives CDR1 MDHEN, CDR2 SYDVKM. The CDR3 sequence is CASRYNHAGNQPQHF. The CDR3 DNA follows: TGTGCCAGCAGATATAACCACGCGGGCAATCAGCCCCAGCATTTT.

The rearrangement uses TRBV10-1 and TRBJ2-1; possible D gene TRBD1, 7 bases. The CDR3 consists of 15 residues. The V end lost 3 bases, the J end lost 3 bases, and 12 bases lay between the germline ends. Germline CDR1 is WNHNN and CDR2 is SYGVQD (reference sequence). The CDR3 reads CASSDGQGGYNEQFF. The CDR3 DNA reads as TGCGCCAGCAGTGATGGGCAGGGGGGCTACAATGAGCAGTTCTTC.

As to this clone: Different DNA sequences within this sample yield the same CDR3. The chain links TRBV30 to TRBJ2-2; TRBD2 matches at 8 bases. Germline values: CDR1 GTSNPN, CDR2 SVGIG (reference sequence). The CDR3 loop spans 16 amino acids. V lost 4 bases and J lost 6; bases outside the gene matches: 13. CDR3 protein: CAWTLGLAGSAGELFF. The CDR3 bases are TGTGCCTGGACCCTTGGATTAGCGGGGTCTGCCGGGGAGCTGTTTTTT.